This T cell receptor beta chain was sequenced in a study of cytomegalovirus exposure and HLA in healthy donors. Study background: Approximately 190 million T cells yielded around 100 million unique TCR beta sequences, as an earlier analysis found.

A remark on this clone: Its antigen remains unknown.

Participants comprised healthy donors of bone marrow. Whole-study findings and limits: Confirmation in vitro established that a few CMV-associated chains were specific for CMV antigens. Analysis performed later showed TCR beta chains linked to HLA being more clonally expanded than equally common others.

The V gene's germline CDR1 is SGHTA and CDR2 FQGNSA. The CDR3 extends over 15 amino acids. V shed 1 base and J shed 7 bases, with 11 bases lying between them. Primers for the PCR totalled 60 Vbeta and 13 Jbeta. Measured with immunoSEQ multiplex PCR; TCRdb has only the in-frame clones, and not every one. This table has about 170,000 clones, 73% appearing once. The V and J genes are TRBV7-2 and TRBJ1-6, with D maybe TRBD1 (6 bases). Sequenced material: PBMCs. The TCR originated in a woman between 18 and 29 years old in good health and CMV-seropositive. CDR3 in DNA: TGTGCCAGCAGCTTAGACAGGGTGGGGAATTCACCCCTCCACTTT. This gives the protein CASSLDRVGNSPLHF.